The subject of this entry is one T cell receptor beta chain. Its antigen is unidentified. This entry belongs to a study of T cells in Graves' hyperthyroidism and ophthalmopathy. Study-wide findings and caveats: The model foresaw ophthalmopathy a median around 6 months prior to onset.

V was shortened by 2 bases and J by 5 bases, with 10 bases between the two germline ends. Germline V gene data show CDR1 as ENHRY and CDR2 as SYGVKD. The CDR3 runs 15 residues. Patients affected by ophthalmopathy presented a Clinical Activity Score of at least 3, a NOSPECS grade of at least 4, and disease duration below 3 months. Template material for amplifying TCR beta CDR3 regions consisted of RNA transcripts. Using the HTBI primer set, a first-round RT-PCR was run on the TCR CDR3. Using its own MiXCR run on the multiplex PCR reads, TCRdb lists one record per CDR3 protein. Of 500,000 or so distinct CDR3 sequences in the sample, approximately 17% were seen once.

Material: blood. The chain has TRBV10-3 and TRBJ1-6, with D hard to call. This sequence originates from a woman aged 18 to 35 with Graves' ophthalmopathy. This CDR3 reads CAISERAENNSPLHF. The CDR3 nucleotides are TGTGCCATCAGTGAGAGGGCAGAGAATAATTCACCCCTCCACTTT.